These 10 T cell receptor beta chains came from one sample sequenced in a study of CD8 T cells in Susac syndrome. RNA, at about 0.45 to 1 ug, was reverse transcribed with random hexamers. Each CDR3 protein is one row after TCRdb ran MiXCR on the immunoSEQ multiplex PCR reads. The table has about 110,000 distinct CDR3 sequences, approximately 94% seen once. Sequencing was performed on CD8+ T cells from PBMCs. The receptors were sampled from a human donor with Susac syndrome.

The rearrangement links TRBV7-9 to TRBJ2-6; D not resolved. V was trimmed by 2 bases and J by 3 bases, leaving 8 bases between them. This CDR3 has 15 amino acids. The germline V gene encodes CDR1 SEHNR and CDR2 FQNEAQ (reference sequence). Here the CDR3 reads CASSLRVGGANVLTF. In nucleotides, the CDR3 is TGTGCCAGCAGCTTAAGGGTTGGTGGGGCCAACGTCCTGACTTTC.

The chain employs TRBV7-2 and TRBJ2-7; 16 bases are shared with TRBD2. Germline values: CDR1 SGHTA, CDR2 FQGNSA. V lost 5 bases, J lost 5 bases, and 9 bases stayed unmatched. This CDR3 contains 17 residues. As DNA, the CDR3 is TGTGCCAGCAGCACCGGGACTAGCGGGGGGGCCTTGGACGAGCAGTACTTC. Amino acids: CASSTGTSGGALDEQYF.

The genes are TRBV2 and TRBJ2-1, with D tentatively TRBD2 (5 bases). CDR1 SNHLY and CDR2 FYNNEI come from the germline V gene. The CDR3 contains 17 residues. The ends were cut back, 3 bases at V and 5 bases at J, with 20 bases in the middle. CDR3 sequence: CASSEAPPAGHNNEQFF. The CDR3 DNA follows: TGTGCCAGCAGTGAGGCCCCCCCGGCGGGCCACAACAATGAGCAGTTCTTC.

The chain couples TRBV7-2 to TRBJ2-3, with 12 bases matching TRBD2. This CDR3 comprises 18 residues. Trimming took 5 bases from V and 2 from J; bases not matched to a gene: 11. The germline V gene has CDR1 SGHTA and CDR2 FQGNSA. The CDR3, as DNA: TGTGCCAGCAGCCTACGACTAGGACTAGCGGGGCCCACAGATACGCAGTATTTT. This gives the protein CASSLRLGLAGPTDTQYF.

The V and J genes are TRBV5-1 and TRBJ2-1; 13 nucleotides line up with TRBD2. Germline V gene sequence: CDR1 SGHRS, CDR2 YFSETQ. This CDR3 contains 16 residues. J was trimmed by 5 bases and V by 2 bases; bases with no gene match: 4. CDR3 DNA sequence: TGCGCCAGCAGCTTTACCGGGACTAGCGGGGACAATGAGCAGTTCTTC. It is translated as CASSFTGTSGDNEQFF.

The rearrangement uses TRBV29-1 and TRBJ2-1; the D is unclear. The CDR3 covers 14 residues. Germline lookup yields CDR1 SQVTM and CDR2 ANQGSEA. V was clipped by 5 bases and J by 1 base, with 12 bases between them. The CDR3: CSVLPEDSYNEQFF. The CDR3 bases are TGCAGCGTTCTACCCGAGGATTCCTACAATGAGCAGTTCTTC.

This chain joins TRBV25-1 and TRBJ1-3; D not resolved. Germline values: CDR1 MGHDK, CDR2 SYGVNS. Trimming stripped 3 bases from V and 3 bases from J, with 12 bases between. The CDR3 is made up of 15 amino acids. Here the CDR3 DNA reads TGTGCCAGCAGTGACCGGACGGGCCTTGGAAACACCATATATTTT. Its translation is CASSDRTGLGNTIYF. Based on the CDR3 plus reference TRBV25-1 and TRBJ1-3, the full variable domain is EADIYQTPRYLVIGTGKKITLECSQTMGHDKMYWYQQDPGMELHLIHYSYGVNSTEKGDLSSESTVSRIRTEHFPLTLESARPSHTSQYLCASSDRTGLGNTIYFGEGSWLTVV.

The chain has TRBV2 and TRBJ2-1; 12 bases are a match to TRBD2. The CDR3 is made up of 16 amino acids. The germline V gene encodes CDR1 SNHLY and CDR2 FYNNEI. V was clipped by 4 bases and J by 8 bases; unmatched bases: 9. In DNA form, the CDR3 reads TGTGCCAGCAGTGGGAGGCCTAGCGGGGGGGCCGATGAGCAGTTCTTC. Translation: CASSGRPSGGADEQFF.

This sequence joins TRBV9 and TRBJ2-5; no definite D call. Germline V gene sequence: CDR1 SGDLS, CDR2 YYNGEE. CDR3 length: 14 residues. V was cut by 2 bases and J by 3 bases, with 11 bases left in between. The CDR3 DNA is TGTGCCAGCAGCGTTAACGGAAGGGAAGAGACCCAGTACTTC. It codes for CASSVNGREETQYF.

V gene TRBV25-1 combines with J gene TRBJ1-5; D perhaps matches TRBD1 (5 bases). CDR1 and CDR2 (germline): MGHDK, SYGVNS. The CDR3 consists of 14 residues. Trimming removed 3 bases at V and 1 base at J, with 7 bases between. The CDR3 coding sequence is TGTGCCAGCAGTGAGTGGGGGAGCAATCAGCCCCAGCATTTT. Residues: CASSEWGSNQPQHF.